A single sample is the source of the 4 T cell receptor beta chains below, sequenced in a study of T cells after somatic rescue of genetic block (dated by TCRdb to 2020 to 2022). The method behind the library was the immunoSEQ multiplex PCR assay. Not all clones reach the TCRdb copy of this immuneACCESS table, which keeps in-frame sequences only. Checked studies attribute under half of the gap to unresolved V genes and leave the rest unexplained. Counted in this sample were 110,000 or so clones; around nine tenths of them appeared once. Approximately 1.3% of the sample is held by the ten biggest clonotypes. The sample consisted of peripheral blood mononuclear cells (PBMCs). Source of these receptors: a woman aged 18-29 years.

V is TRBV7-2 and J is TRBJ1-2, with D possibly TRBD1 on 6 matching bases. CDR1 is SGHTA and CDR2 is FQGNSA in the germline V gene. The ends were cut back, 1 base at V and 5 bases at J, with 11 bases in the middle. This CDR3 is built from 14 residues. CDR3: CASSLGDTQYGYTF. The CDR3 DNA sequence: TGTGCCAGCAGCTTAGGGGACACCCAATATGGCTACACCTTC. Drawing the rest from reference TRBV7-2 and TRBJ1-2, the complete variable domain is GAGVSQSPSNKVTEKGKDVELRCDPISGHTALYWYRQSLGQGLEFLIYFQGNSAPDKSGLPSDRFSAERTGGSVSTLTIQRTQQEDSAVYLCASSLGDTQYGYTFGSGTRLTVV.

This clone was observed a handful of times. The chain carries TRBV7-2 and TRBJ1-4; 8 nucleotides match TRBD1. Germline V gene lookup returns CDR1 SGHTA and CDR2 FQGNSA. This CDR3 is 14 amino acids long. V shed 5 bases, J shed 5 bases, and the junction held 4 bases outside the gene matches. As DNA, the CDR3 is TGTGCCAGCAGCACGGGACAGGTGAATGAAAAACTGTTTTTT. This codes for CASSTGQVNEKLFF.

The J gene is TRBJ2-6, the V gene TRBV18; maybe TRBD2 (5 bases). The germline V gene has CDR1 KGHSH and CDR2 LQKENI. This CDR3 is built from 18 residues. With 2 bases removed from V and 1 base from J, the gap between germline ends came to 15 bases. The CDR3 sequence: CASSPLNSAASGANVLTF. Here the CDR3 DNA reads TGTGCCAGCTCACCATTGAATAGCGCCGCGTCTGGGGCCAACGTCCTGACTTTC.

This clone has just one count. The V call is TRBV2, the J call TRBJ1-6; D is possibly TRBD1 (5 bases). The CDR3 consists of 13 residues. Germline CDR1 SNHLY, CDR2 FYNNEI. V lost 8 bases, J lost 6 bases, and 11 bases lay in between. The CDR3 coding sequence is TGTGCCAGCCGAGGGACCCGTAATTCACCCCTCCACTTT. It specifies CASRGTRNSPLHF.